These 26 T cell receptor beta chains originate from one sample sequenced in a study of blood T cell repertoires in COVID-19 (dated by TCRdb to between 2020 and 2021). The library was obtained by the immunoSEQ multiplex PCR assay. What TCRdb holds here is the immuneACCESS table cut down to in-frame rearrangements. Part of the clones is not present; checked against another copy, under half of the missing clones reflect an unresolved V gene, and the others are unexplained. The sample table records almost 250,000 clones; approximately 90% of these occur just once. 4.1% of the sample lies in the top ten. Input material: PBMCs or T cells enriched from blood (not recorded which). Receptor source: a woman in her twenties or thirties who had recovered from COVID-19.

Written as DNA, the CDR3 is TGTGCCAGCAGTCGAACAGGGTCTAGCGGGGAGCTGTTTTTT. Protein sequence: CASSRTGSSGELFF. The chain uses TRBV27 and TRBJ2-2, with D possibly TRBD1 on 6 matching bases. The CDR3 sequence is 14 residues long. Trimming removed 5 bases at V and 7 bases at J, with 14 bases between. Germline assignment: CDR1 MNHEY and CDR2 SMNVEV (reference sequence).

The chain carries TRBV6-6 and TRBJ2-6; TRBD1 is a possible D gene (5 bases). The V gene lost 2 bases and the J gene lost 4 bases, with 12 bases spanning the gap. Looked up from germline, CDR1 is MNHNY and CDR2 is SVGAGI (reference sequence). The CDR3 consists of 16 residues. The CDR3 DNA reads as TGTGCCAGCAGTTACCCCGCAGGGCCCGGGGCCAACGTCCTGACTTTC. Its translation: CASSYPAGPGANVLTF.

The chain has TRBV7-9 and TRBJ2-1; 11 nucleotides align to TRBD2. This CDR3 is built from 18 residues. The germline V gene encodes CDR1 SEHNR and CDR2 FQNEAQ (reference sequence). V lost 5 bases, J lost 3 bases, and 12 bases stayed unmatched. Here the CDR3 DNA reads TGTGCCAGCAGCCTAGGGGGGTGGGGACTAGCGGACTACAATGAGCAGTTCTTC. Translation: CASSLGGWGLADYNEQFF.

The rearrangement joins TRBV7-2 to TRBJ1-1, with D unclear. The CDR3 contains 16 residues. V was cut by 0 bases and J by 2 bases, with 13 bases left in between. Germline loops: CDR1 SGHTA, CDR2 FQGNSA. The CDR3: CASSLAPNGGNTEAFF. The CDR3 DNA sequence: TGTGCCAGCAGCTTAGCCCCCAACGGCGGAAACACTGAAGCTTTCTTT. The complete variable domain, with remaining parts taken from reference TRBV7-2 and TRBJ1-1, reads GAGVSQSPSNKVTEKGKDVELRCDPISGHTALYWYRQSLGQGLEFLIYFQGNSAPDKSGLPSDRFSAERTGGSVSTLTIQRTQQEDSAVYLCASSLAPNGGNTEAFFGQGTRLTVV.

V gene TRBV28 combines with J gene TRBJ2-7; 10 nucleotides align to TRBD2. The CDR3 runs to 15 residues. The J segment lost 2 bases and the V segment lost 10 bases, leaving 11 bases of the junction unmatched. Germline lookup yields CDR1 MDHEN and CDR2 SYDVKM. The CDR3 region has the DNA TGTGCCATACATTCGGGGACTAGCGCAACCTACGAGCAGTACTTC. Translation: CAIHSGTSATYEQYF.

The chain is built from TRBV9 and TRBJ2-7; D gene uncertain. The CDR3 is made up of 13 amino acids. Germline V gene data show CDR1 as SGDLS and CDR2 as YYNGEE. V was pared by 4 bases and J by 4 bases, with 12 bases between. CDR3 residues: CASSRLGSYEQYF. CDR3 nucleotides: TGTGCCAGCAGCCGCCTAGGATCTTACGAGCAGTACTTC.

The gene calls are TRBV6-1 and TRBJ2-7; a weak D match, TRBD1 (5 bases). V lost 2 bases, J lost 2 bases, and 7 bases lay in between. CDR3 size: 13 residues. The germline V gene has CDR1 MNHNS and CDR2 SASEGT. This CDR3 reads CASSETGTYEQYF. In nucleotides, the CDR3 is TGTGCCAGCAGTGAAACAGGTACCTACGAGCAGTACTTC.

The rearrangement joins TRBV3-1 (or the pseudogene TRBV3-2) to TRBJ2-6, with D hard to call. CDR3 length: 14 amino acids. The V end lost 4 bases, the J end lost 0 bases, and 4 bases lay between the germline ends. CDR1 and CDR2 from the germline V gene are LGHDT and YNNKEL (reference sequence). The CDR3 spells CASSRSSGANVLTF. In DNA form, the CDR3 reads TGTGCCAGCAGCCGCAGCTCTGGGGCCAACGTCCTGACTTTC.

This sequence joins TRBV24-1 and TRBJ2-1; D is possibly TRBD2 (7 bases). The CDR3 totals 15 residues. Per germline, CDR1 KGHDR and CDR2 SFDVKD. Trimming left V 9 bases short and J 7 bases short, with 21 bases between. The CDR3 DNA is TGTGCCACCGTGGGGGGAGGGGGAAGTGGGAATGAGCAGTTCTTC. Protein product: CATVGGGGSGNEQFF.

This clone was recorded at least ten times. This sequence joins TRBV7-9 and TRBJ2-4; D is uncertain. V was cut by 7 bases and J by 0 bases, with 7 bases left in between. Germline V gene sequence: CDR1 SEHNR, CDR2 FQNEAQ (reference sequence). CDR3 length: 13 residues. This CDR3 reads CASNPLAKNIQYF. CDR3 DNA: TGTGCCAGCAATCCCCTAGCCAAAAACATTCAGTACTTC.

The chain carries TRBV7-9 and TRBJ2-1; the match to TRBD1 covers 10 bases. Germline CDR1 reads SEHNR; CDR2 reads FQNEAQ (reference sequence). V dropped 5 bases and J dropped 9; count of bases not matched to a gene: 16. The CDR3 runs 17 residues. This CDR3 reads CASSGRTGQGMSGEQFF. The CDR3 DNA follows: TGTGCCAGCAGCGGAAGGACGGGACAGGGGATGTCTGGTGAGCAGTTCTTC.

The V gene is TRBV19, the J gene TRBJ1-1; the D gene is possibly TRBD1 (5 bases). Trimming took 7 bases from V and 8 from J, leaving 17 bases between them. Germline-derived CDR1 and CDR2 are LNHDA and SQIVND (reference sequence). This CDR3 region has 13 residues. The DNA for the CDR3 is TGTGCCAGTATTTCCCAGGGTATAGGCGAAGCTTTCTTT. Amino acid sequence: CASISQGIGEAFF.

The chain recombines TRBV11-3 with TRBJ2-1, with TRBD1 identical over 9 bases. V lost 5 bases and J lost 8; bases outside the gene matches: 7. Looked up from germline, CDR1 is SGHNT and CDR2 is YENEEA. This CDR3 spans 14 amino acids. The CDR3 protein is CASSKQGAHYEQFF. The CDR3 DNA is TGTGCCAGCAGCAAACAGGGGGCGCACTATGAGCAGTTCTTC.

V is TRBV30 and J is TRBJ1-5, with unresolved D. The CDR3 consists of 13 residues. Between the trimmed V and J ends, which lost 5 bases and 4 bases, there was a span of 12 bases. Germline lookup yields CDR1 GTSNPN and CDR2 SVGIG (reference sequence). CDR3 in DNA: TGTGCCTGGGCCTGGAGGAGTAATCAGCCCCAGCATTTT. Translated: CAWAWRSNQPQHF.

The CDR3 sequence is CASSELQGSGNTEAFF. CDR3 nucleotide sequence: TGTGCCAGTAGTGAACTACAGGGGAGTGGGAACACTGAAGCTTTCTTT. The rearrangement uses TRBV19 and TRBJ1-1; 7 bases map to TRBD1. The CDR3 covers 16 residues. The germline V gene has CDR1 LNHDA and CDR2 SQIVND (reference sequence). Losses at the gene ends were 5 bases for V and 1 base for J; bases not matched to a gene: 10. The variable domain in full, with the rest retrieved from reference TRBV19 and TRBJ1-1, is DGGITQSPKYLFRKEGQNVTLSCEQNLNHDAMYWYRQDPGQGLRLIYYSQIVNDFQKGDIAEGYSVSREKKESFPLTVTSAQKNPTAFYLCASSELQGSGNTEAFFGQGTRLTVV.

The rearrangement links TRBV6-4 to TRBJ2-3; 8 bases are a match to TRBD2. The germline gives CDR1 MRHNA, CDR2 SNTAGT. The CDR3 length is 17 residues. V gave up 0 bases and J gave up 4 bases; unmatched junction bases: 9. The CDR3 protein is CASSDSIIAGLPDTQYF. The CDR3 coding sequence is TGTGCCAGCAGTGACTCGATAATAGCGGGACTTCCAGATACGCAGTATTTT.

The chain employs TRBV6-2 or TRBV6-3 and TRBJ2-7; D is ambiguous. This CDR3 has 12 residues. Germline CDR1 and CDR2: MNHEY and SVGEGT. With 4 bases removed from V and 3 bases from J, the gap between germline ends came to 7 bases. The CDR3: CASSSSRYEQYF. CDR3 DNA: TGTGCCAGCAGTTCCTCCCGCTACGAGCAGTACTTC.

The gene calls are TRBV27 and TRBJ1-1; TRBD1 matches at 12 bases. The CDR3 loop spans 18 amino acids. The ends lost 7 bases at V and 3 bases at J; junction bases unmatched: 15. Looked up from germline, CDR1 is MNHEY and CDR2 is SMNVEV (reference sequence). In nucleotides, the CDR3 is TGTGCCAGCATCCCGGGGACAGGGGGCGTAAATAGGGACACTGAAGCTTTCTTT. Its translation is CASIPGTGGVNRDTEAFF.

This chain links TRBV30 with TRBJ1-1; D is uncertain. Trimming stripped 2 bases from V and 6 bases from J, with 13 bases between. Germline V lookup: CDR1 GTSNPN, CDR2 SVGIG (reference sequence). This CDR3 spans 13 amino acids. This chain's CDR3 is CAWSSGRLAEAFF. The CDR3 coding sequence is TGTGCCTGGAGTAGCGGGAGGTTAGCTGAAGCTTTCTTT.

This chain links TRBV2 with TRBJ2-3; TRBD2 might be the D (6 bases). V dropped 6 bases and J dropped 2 bases, with 15 bases sitting between them. The CDR3 runs to 15 residues. The germline gives CDR1 SNHLY, CDR2 FYNNEI. CDR3 loop: CASRAGTANTDTQYF. The CDR3 coding sequence is TGTGCCAGCAGGGCCGGGACTGCGAACACAGATACGCAGTATTTT.

The CDR3 region is CALNSGHRNYGYTF. The CDR3 DNA is TGTGCCTTGAACTCGGGACACCGCAACTATGGCTACACCTTC. This chain joins TRBV30 and TRBJ1-2, with D possibly being TRBD1 (6 bases). V was cut by 7 bases and J by 2 bases, with 17 bases left in between. Germline CDR1 reads GTSNPN; CDR2 reads SVGIG (reference sequence). The CDR3 has 14 residues.

This clone was seen just once. This chain uses TRBV7-2 with TRBJ1-4; 8 nucleotides match TRBD1. Trimming took 5 bases from V and 8 from J; bases not matched to a gene: 7. The germline CDR1 and CDR2 sequences are SGHTA and FQGNSA. This CDR3 comprises 14 residues. The CDR3 nucleotides read TGTGCCAGCAGCCCCCGGACAGGGCGGGAAAAACTGTTTTTT. It is translated as CASSPRTGREKLFF.

J is TRBJ1-4 and V is TRBV7-6; a possible D gene is TRBD1 (5 bases). CDR1 SGHVS and CDR2 FNYEAQ come from the germline V gene. V was pared by 4 bases and J by 6 bases, with 18 bases between. The CDR3 is 16 amino acids. In DNA, the CDR3 is TGTGCCAGCAGCTCGTTGTCGACAGCTAGAGATGAAAAACTGTTTTTT. Translation gives CASSSLSTARDEKLFF.

The chain uses TRBV6-2 or TRBV6-3 and TRBJ1-5; no definite D call. The CDR3 covers 18 residues. The ends were cut back, 0 bases at V and 0 bases at J, with 15 bases in the middle. CDR1 MNHEY and CDR2 SVGEGT come from the germline V gene. For the CDR3, the DNA is TGTGCCAGCAGTTACTCTCCGTGGCTAGTTTATAGCAATCAGCCCCAGCATTTT. The encoded protein is CASSYSPWLVYSNQPQHF.

This clone came up once. The chain recombines TRBV14 with TRBJ1-1; D gene uncertain. CDR1 SGHDN and CDR2 FVKESK come from the germline V gene. CDR3 length equals 16 residues. The germline V and J ends were trimmed by 1 base and 0 bases, with 12 bases remaining between them. CDR3 in amino acids: CASSQGRITVNTEAFF. The CDR3 DNA follows: TGTGCCAGCAGCCAAGGCCGAATAACAGTGAACACTGAAGCTTTCTTT. The variable domain in full, with the rest retrieved from reference TRBV14 and TRBJ1-1, is EAGVTQFPSHSVIEKGQTVTLRCDPISGHDNLYWYRRVMGKEIKFLLHFVKESKQDESGMPNNRFLAERTGGTYSTLKVQPAELEDSGVYFCASSQGRITVNTEAFFGQGTRLTVV.

The chain employs TRBV19 and TRBJ1-1; a weak D match, TRBD1 (5 bases). Looked up from germline, CDR1 is LNHDA and CDR2 is SQIVND (reference sequence). The CDR3 runs 16 residues. The V end was cut by 4 bases, the J end by 0 bases, with 15 bases between. Here the CDR3 DNA reads TGTGCCAGTAGTAGTGGGGCGGCCGGAATGAACACTGAAGCTTTCTTT. Its translation is CASSSGAAGMNTEAFF.